A selection of T cell receptor beta chains follows, all from one sample in a study of T cells after yellow fever vaccination. Using its own MiXCR run on the 5' RACE reads, TCRdb lists one record per CDR3 protein. The table lists some 300,000 distinct CDR3 sequences, approximately 3.9% of them singletons, with around 20% in the top ten. This specimen consisted of PBMCs, obtained on the day of the yellow fever booster vaccination. These receptors were collected from a man younger than 35 who received the YFV17D yellow fever vaccine. Both conserved end residues are part of each CDR3. Fields, in order: J gene, V gene, clone size, D gene, CDR3 DNA, CDR3 protein. A D gene is named only where the DNA matches it firmly. Clone size, where shown, is once, few, many, or a class for clones that have expanded.

>TRBJ2-2|TRBV3-1|few|.
TGTGCCAGCTTGGCGCGGCCCACCGGGGAGCTGTTTTTT
CASLARPTGELFF
>TRBJ2-5|TRBV20-1|many|TRBD2
TGCAGTGCAAAGCGGGGGGCCTCCCTGGAGACCCAGTACTTC
CSAKRGASLETQYF
>TRBJ2-5|TRBV10-3|few|.
TGTGCCATCAGTGAGCCGACGGGGTACCTCCAAGAGACCCAGTACTTC
CAISEPTGYLQETQYF
>TRBJ2-1|TRBV20-1|many|TRBD2
TGCAGTGCTAGGCGGGGGAGCTACAATGAGCAGTTCTTC
CSARRGSYNEQFF
>TRBJ2-5|TRBV5-1|many|TRBD2
TGCGCCAGCACAGGCGGGGGGGCCGAAGAGACCCAGTACTTC
CASTGGGAEETQYF
>TRBJ1-5|TRBV6-2/TRBV6-3|few|TRBD1
TGTGCCAGCGGAAAAGACAGGGACAATCAGCCCCAGCATTTT
CASGKDRDNQPQHF
>TRBJ2-1|TRBV19|few|TRBD2
TGTGCCAGTAGTATAGGGATTAGCGGGGGGGTAAATGAGCAGTTCTTC
CASSIGISGGVNEQFF
>TRBJ1-2|TRBV5-6|few|.
TGTGCCAGCAGCTCGTACGGCGAATTCTATGGCTACACCTTC
CASSSYGEFYGYTF
>TRBJ1-1|TRBV6-2/TRBV6-3|few|.
TGTGCCAGCAGGCGATTTCAGGGGAGCACTGAAGCTTTCTTT
CASRRFQGSTEAFF
>TRBJ1-5|TRBV5-1|few|.
TGCGCCAGCAGCTTGACGGGGTCTTCGGGCAATCAGCCCCAGCATTTT
CASSLTGSSGNQPQHF
>TRBJ1-1|TRBV7-2|many|.
TGTGCCAGCAGGGTTTGGCTCCGGGGGACTGAAGCTTTCTTT
CASRVWLRGTEAFF
>TRBJ2-3|TRBV21-1|many|.
TGTGCCAGCAGCAGGAAAGGGCGAGACAGGGGTAATACAGATACGCAGTATTTT
CASSRKGRDRGNTDTQYF
>TRBJ1-6|TRBV7-6|many|TRBD1
TGTGCCAGCAGCTCGACCGGGACAGGGGGGTCACCCCTCCACTTT
CASSSTGTGGSPLHF
>TRBJ1-1|TRBV9|many|.
TGTGCCAGCAGCGTCGGACAGAAGGATGAAGCTTTCTTT
CASSVGQKDEAFF
>TRBJ2-3|TRBV7-2|few|.
TGTGCCAGCAGCTTAATGGGTCGAGATACGCAGTATTTT
CASSLMGRDTQYF
>TRBJ2-2|TRBV3-1|few|.
TGTGCCAGCAGCCAAGGACTGGACCGGTTCCGGTCCGGGGAGCTGTTTTTT
CASSQGLDRFRSGELFF
>TRBJ2-5|TRBV5-4|few|.
TGTGCCAGCAGCTTGGACGGGAACCAAGAGACCCAGTACTTC
CASSLDGNQETQYF
>TRBJ2-6|TRBV28|many|.
TGTGCCAGCAGTCCAGGGGTCTCCGGGGCCAACGTCCTGACTTTC
CASSPGVSGANVLTF
>TRBJ2-1|TRBV7-3|once|.
TGTGCCAGCAGGCAGACTACAGACTCCTACAATGAGCAGTTCTTC
CASRQTTDSYNEQFF
>TRBJ1-5|TRBV7-2|many|.
TGTGCCAGCAGCCGGCAGGGCGATCGGCAGCCCCAGCATTTT
CASSRQGDRQPQHF
>TRBJ2-2|TRBV2|.|.
TGTGCCAGCAGTGGGTGGGGGCGAGTAGGGATTGGGGAGCTGTTTTTT
CASSGWGRVGIGELFF
>TRBJ1-1|TRBV20-1|few|TRBD1
TGCAGTGCTCGAATTGGGACAGGGCGGACTGAAGCTTTCTTT
CSARIGTGRTEAFF
>TRBJ2-1|TRBV24-1|few|TRBD2
TGTGCCACCAGTGACCCGACCCGGAGCGGGGGGTCCTACAATGAGCAGTTCTTC
CATSDPTRSGGSYNEQFF
>TRBJ2-7|TRBV6-5|few|.
TGTGCCAGCAGGGGCAGGGGAGGCGAGCAGTACTTC
CASRGRGGEQYF
>TRBJ2-7|TRBV15|many|.
TGTGCCACCAGCAGGTTGAGCAGGTCGGGCTCCTACGAGCAGTACTTC
CATSRLSRSGSYEQYF
>TRBJ1-5|TRBV7-2|many|.
TGTGCCAGCAGCTTAGACACAGCCCGAGTCACGCCCCAGCATTTT
CASSLDTARVTPQHF
>TRBJ2-2|TRBV29-1|many|.
TGCACCGCCCTCCGGGACTTCTCCACCGGGGAGCTGTTTTTT
CTALRDFSTGELFF
>TRBJ2-7|TRBV4-1|many|TRBD1
TGCGCCAGCAGCCACCCCGGGACAGGGGGCGACGGGCAGTACTTC
CASSHPGTGGDGQYF
>TRBJ2-7|TRBV3-1|many|.
TGTGCCAGCAGCCAAGGAATAACCTACGAGCAGTACTTC
CASSQGITYEQYF
>TRBJ2-7|TRBV6-5|.|.
TGTGCCAGCAGTTACTCGAAGGTCGGCAGGCGATTCTCCTACGAGCAGTACTTC
CASSYSKVGRRFSYEQYF
>TRBJ1-1|TRBV5-1|many|.
TGCGCCAGCAGCTTGGACAGGGCGAGCACTGAAGCTTTCTTT
CASSLDRASTEAFF
>TRBJ2-1|TRBV20-1|.|.
TGCAGTGCTCCTGTAGCTGGGGGGGCACACAATGAGCAGTTCTTC
CSAPVAGGAHNEQFF
>TRBJ2-7|TRBV7-9|many|.
TGTGCCAGCAGCTTAACCCTTCCCTCCTACGAGCAGTACTTC
CASSLTLPSYEQYF
>TRBJ1-2|TRBV5-1|few|.
TGCGCCAGCAGCTTGGGACCTACGAAGAACTATGGCTACACCTTC
CASSLGPTKNYGYTF
>TRBJ1-5|TRBV10-3|.|.
TGTGCCATCAGTGACCGGGGGGCCTTCAATCAGCCCCAGCATTTT
CAISDRGAFNQPQHF
>TRBJ2-6|TRBV10-2|many|.
TGCGCCAGCAGGGAGGCCGGGGCCAACGTCCTGACTTTC
CASREAGANVLTF
>TRBJ2-2|TRBV4-1|many|TRBD1
TGCGCCAGCAGCCTCTTGGGAAGGGACAGAACCGCCGGGGAGCTGTTTTTT
CASSLLGRDRTAGELFF
>TRBJ2-5|TRBV5-1|few|TRBD2
TGCGCCAGCAGCTTTCCGGGGGGGGTTCGGCAAGAGACCCAGTACTTC
CASSFPGGVRQETQYF
>TRBJ1-1|TRBV7-2|many|.
TGTGCCAGCAGCTCCGCAAGTGGGCCGGGCACTGAAGCTTTCTTT
CASSSASGPGTEAFF
>TRBJ2-3|TRBV11-2|many|.
TGTGCCAGCAGCTTCGGGTTCACAGATACGCAGTATTTT
CASSFGFTDTQYF
>TRBJ1-1|TRBV30|.|.
TGTGCCTGGAAAAGACAGGAGAACACTGAAGCTTTCTTT
CAWKRQENTEAFF
>TRBJ2-7|TRBV20-1|.|.
TGCAGTGCTCTGGGGGGGGGACAGCTTAGCGAGCAGTACTTC
CSALGGGQLSEQYF
>TRBJ2-3|TRBV20-1|once|.
TGCAGTGCTAGAGATCGAGAGGTGGGGTGTTTT
CSARDREVGCF
>TRBJ2-2|TRBV12-3/TRBV12-4|few|TRBD1
TGTGCCAGCAGTTCCCCGGCAGGGGGTACCGGGGAGCTGTTTTTT
CASSSPAGGTGELFF
>TRBJ2-1|TRBV10-3|.|TRBD1
TGTGCCATCAGTGAGGTAGACAGGGGACCCTACAATGAGCAGTTCTTC
CAISEVDRGPYNEQFF
>TRBJ2-3|TRBV29-1|many|.
TGCAGCACCTTCTGGACGGAAAACTATACGCAGTATTTT
CSTFWTENYTQYF
>TRBJ2-3|TRBV6-5|many|.
TGTGCCAGCAGTGATACCTCCCGGGCCCTAGGCACAGATACGCAGTATTTT
CASSDTSRALGTDTQYF
>TRBJ2-1|TRBV29-1|many|.
TGCAGCGTTGAAGATCTTCCAGGGGACTCAAACAATGAGCAGTTCTTC
CSVEDLPGDSNNEQFF
>TRBJ1-4|TRBV10-3|few|.
TGTGCCAGCGCACCAGGGCTCAGTAATGAAAAACTGTTTTTT
CASAPGLSNEKLFF
>TRBJ2-5|TRBV5-1|.|.
TGCGCCAGCAGCGAGGACAGCCACCAAGAGACCCAGTACTTC
CASSEDSHQETQYF
>TRBJ2-3|TRBV7-3|many|.
TGTGCCAGCAGCTTAATAGATCCCCCTGATACGCAGTATTTT
CASSLIDPPDTQYF
>TRBJ2-2|TRBV2|few|.
TGTGCCAGCAGTCAACGAGGGACCGGGGAGCTGTTTTTT
CASSQRGTGELFF
>TRBJ1-1|TRBV18|few|TRBD1
TGTGCCAGCCGATGGGACAGCATGAACACTGAAGCTTTCTTT
CASRWDSMNTEAFF
>TRBJ1-1|TRBV29-1|few|.
TGCAGCGCACATGTGAACACTGAAGCTTTCTTT
CSAHVNTEAFF
>TRBJ2-3|TRBV7-2|many|.
TGTGCCAGCAGCTCCTTTGGGGGCCAAGATACGCAGTATTTT
CASSSFGGQDTQYF
>TRBJ1-1|TRBV12-5|few|TRBD1
TGTGCTAGTGGTCTCCAGGGGGGCACTGAAGCTTTCTTT
CASGLQGGTEAFF
>TRBJ2-7|TRBV27|many|.
TGTGCCAGCAGTTTATCGGAGGGGGCGGTCTACGAGCAGTACTTC
CASSLSEGAVYEQYF
>TRBJ2-1|TRBV6-5|.|.
TGTGCCAGCAGCCGTCGGCCAGGGCGGGGTAATGAGCAGTTCTTC
CASSRRPGRGNEQFF
>TRBJ2-5|TRBV29-1|many|TRBD1
TGCAGCGTTGGGGGACAGCCTCAAGAGACCCAGTACTTC
CSVGGQPQETQYF